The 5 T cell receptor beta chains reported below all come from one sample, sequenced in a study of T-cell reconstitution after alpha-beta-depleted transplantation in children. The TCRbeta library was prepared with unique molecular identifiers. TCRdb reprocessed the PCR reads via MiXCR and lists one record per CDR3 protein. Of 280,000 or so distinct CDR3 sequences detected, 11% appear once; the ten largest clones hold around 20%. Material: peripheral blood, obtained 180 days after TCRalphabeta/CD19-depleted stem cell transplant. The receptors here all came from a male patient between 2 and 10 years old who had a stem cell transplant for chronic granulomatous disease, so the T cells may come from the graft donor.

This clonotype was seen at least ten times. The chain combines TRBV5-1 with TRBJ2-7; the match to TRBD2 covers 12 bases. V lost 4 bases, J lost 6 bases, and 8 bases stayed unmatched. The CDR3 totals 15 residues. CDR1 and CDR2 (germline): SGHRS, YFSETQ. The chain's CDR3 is CASSPRTSGKGEQYF. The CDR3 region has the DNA TGCGCCAGCAGCCCCCGGACTAGCGGGAAGGGCGAGCAGTACTTC.

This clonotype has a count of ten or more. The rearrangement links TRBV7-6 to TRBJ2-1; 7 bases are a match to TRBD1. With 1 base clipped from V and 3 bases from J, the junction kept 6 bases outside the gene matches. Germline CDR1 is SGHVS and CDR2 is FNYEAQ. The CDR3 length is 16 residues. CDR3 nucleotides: TGTGCCAGCAGCTTAGGGGCGGACAGGCACTACAATGAGCAGTTCTTC. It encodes CASSLGADRHYNEQFF.

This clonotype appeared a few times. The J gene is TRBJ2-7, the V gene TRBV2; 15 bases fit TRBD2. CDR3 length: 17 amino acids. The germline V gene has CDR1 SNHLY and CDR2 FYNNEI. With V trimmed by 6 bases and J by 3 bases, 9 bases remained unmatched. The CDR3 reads CASSLRTSGGAFYEQYF. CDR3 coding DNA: TGTGCCAGCAGCCTACGGACTAGCGGGGGGGCTTTCTACGAGCAGTACTTC.

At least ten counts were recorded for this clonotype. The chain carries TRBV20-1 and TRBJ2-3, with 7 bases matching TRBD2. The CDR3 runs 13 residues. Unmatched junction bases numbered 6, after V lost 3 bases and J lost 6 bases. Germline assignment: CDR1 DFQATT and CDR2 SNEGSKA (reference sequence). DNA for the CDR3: TGCAGTGCTAGTGGGAGGGTGGCGGATACGCAGTATTTT. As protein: CSASGRVADTQYF.

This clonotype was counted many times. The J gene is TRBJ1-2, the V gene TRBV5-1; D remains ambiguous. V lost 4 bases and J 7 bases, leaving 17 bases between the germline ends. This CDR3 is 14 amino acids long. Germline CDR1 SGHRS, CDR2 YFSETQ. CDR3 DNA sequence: TGCGCCAGCAGCCAGGACCGGGGAGTGGTTGGCTACACCTTC. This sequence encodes CASSQDRGVVGYTF.